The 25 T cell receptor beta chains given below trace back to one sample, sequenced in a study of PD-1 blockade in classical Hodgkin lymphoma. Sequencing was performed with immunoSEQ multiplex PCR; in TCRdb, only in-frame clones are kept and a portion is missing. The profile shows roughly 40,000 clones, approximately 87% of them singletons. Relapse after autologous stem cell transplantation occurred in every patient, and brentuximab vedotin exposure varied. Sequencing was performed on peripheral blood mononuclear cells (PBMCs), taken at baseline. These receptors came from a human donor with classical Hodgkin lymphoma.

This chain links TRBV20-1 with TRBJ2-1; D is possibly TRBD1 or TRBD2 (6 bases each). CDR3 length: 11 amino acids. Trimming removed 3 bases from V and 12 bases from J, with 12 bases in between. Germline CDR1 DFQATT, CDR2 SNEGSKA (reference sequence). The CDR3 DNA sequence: TGCAGTGCTAGTCGGGGGCTTGGGCAGTTCTTC. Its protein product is CSASRGLGQFF.

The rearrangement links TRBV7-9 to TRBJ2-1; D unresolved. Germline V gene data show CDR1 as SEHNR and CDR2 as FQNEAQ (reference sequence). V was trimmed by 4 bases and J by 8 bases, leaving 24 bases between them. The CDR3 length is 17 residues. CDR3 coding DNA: TGTGCCAGCAGCTGGGGTCCGGGCCCCCGAGCGTACCATGAGCAGTTCTTC. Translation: CASSWGPGPRAYHEQFF.

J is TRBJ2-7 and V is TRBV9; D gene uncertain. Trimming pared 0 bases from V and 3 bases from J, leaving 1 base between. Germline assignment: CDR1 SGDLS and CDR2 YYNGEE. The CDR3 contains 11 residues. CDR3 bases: TGTGCCAGCAGCGTAGGCTACGAGCAGTACTTC. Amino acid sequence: CASSVGYEQYF.

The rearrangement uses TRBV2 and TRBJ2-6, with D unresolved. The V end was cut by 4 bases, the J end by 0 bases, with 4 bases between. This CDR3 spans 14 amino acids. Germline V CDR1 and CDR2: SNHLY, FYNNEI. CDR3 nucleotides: TGTGCCAGCAGTGCATTCTCTGGGGCCAACGTCCTGACTTTC. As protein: CASSAFSGANVLTF.

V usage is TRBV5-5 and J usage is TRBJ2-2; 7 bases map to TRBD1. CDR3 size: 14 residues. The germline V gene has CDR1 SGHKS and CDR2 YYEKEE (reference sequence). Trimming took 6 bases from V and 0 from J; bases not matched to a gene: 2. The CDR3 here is CASTGTANTGELFF. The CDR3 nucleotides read TGTGCCAGCACCGGGACAGCGAACACCGGGGAGCTGTTTTTT. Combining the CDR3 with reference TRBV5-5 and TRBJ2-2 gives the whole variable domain DAGVTQSPTHLIKTRGQQVTLRCSPISGHKSVSWYQQVLGQGPQFIFQYYEKEERGRGNFPDRFSARQFPNYSSELNVNALLLGDSALYLCASTGTANTGELFFGEGSRLTVL.

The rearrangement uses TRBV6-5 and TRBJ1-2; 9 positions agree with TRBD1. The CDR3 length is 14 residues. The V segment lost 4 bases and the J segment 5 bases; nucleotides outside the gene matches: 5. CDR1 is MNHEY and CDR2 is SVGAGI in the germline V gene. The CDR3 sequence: CASSSRTGDYGYTF. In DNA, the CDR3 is TGTGCCAGCAGTTCTCGGACAGGGGATTATGGCTACACCTTC.

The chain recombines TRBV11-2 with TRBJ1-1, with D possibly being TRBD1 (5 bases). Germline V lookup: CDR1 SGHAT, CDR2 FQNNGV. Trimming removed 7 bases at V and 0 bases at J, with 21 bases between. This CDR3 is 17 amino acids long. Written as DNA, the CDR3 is TGTGCCAGCACCCTCGACAGCAGTACTAACATGAACACTGAAGCTTTCTTT. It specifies CASTLDSSTNMNTEAFF. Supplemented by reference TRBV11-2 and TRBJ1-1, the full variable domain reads EAGVAQSPRYKIIEKRQSVAFWCNPISGHATLYWYQQILGQGPKLLIQFQNNGVVDDSQLPKDRFSAERLKGVDSTLKIQPAKLEDSAVYLCASTLDSSTNMNTEAFFGQGTRLTVV.

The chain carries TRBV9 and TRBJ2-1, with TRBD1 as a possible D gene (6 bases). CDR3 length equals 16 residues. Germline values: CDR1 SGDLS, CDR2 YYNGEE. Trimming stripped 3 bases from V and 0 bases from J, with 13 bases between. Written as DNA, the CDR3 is TGTGCCAGCAGCGCCGGACAGATCGTCTCCTACAATGAGCAGTTCTTC. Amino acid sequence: CASSAGQIVSYNEQFF.

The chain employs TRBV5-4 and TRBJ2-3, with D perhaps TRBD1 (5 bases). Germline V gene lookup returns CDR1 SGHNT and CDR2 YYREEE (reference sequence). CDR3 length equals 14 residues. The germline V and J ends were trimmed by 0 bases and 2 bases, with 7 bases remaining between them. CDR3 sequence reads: CASSLGRDTDTQYF. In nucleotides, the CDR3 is TGTGCCAGCAGCTTGGGCAGGGACACAGATACGCAGTATTTT.

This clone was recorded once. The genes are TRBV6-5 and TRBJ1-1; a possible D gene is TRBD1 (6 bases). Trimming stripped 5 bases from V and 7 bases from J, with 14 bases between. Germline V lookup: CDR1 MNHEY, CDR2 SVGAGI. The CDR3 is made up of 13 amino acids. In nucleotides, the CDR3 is TGTGCCAGCAGTCCCCGATTACAGGGTGAAGCTTTCTTT. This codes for CASSPRLQGEAFF.

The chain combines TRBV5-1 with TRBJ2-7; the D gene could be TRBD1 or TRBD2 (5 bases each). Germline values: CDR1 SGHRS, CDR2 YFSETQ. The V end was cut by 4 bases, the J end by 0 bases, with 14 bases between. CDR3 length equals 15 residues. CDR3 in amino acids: CASSQGVGSSYEQYF. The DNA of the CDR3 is TGCGCCAGCAGCCAGGGAGTAGGGAGCTCCTACGAGCAGTACTTC. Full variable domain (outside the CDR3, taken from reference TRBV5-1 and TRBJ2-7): KAGVTQTPRYLIKTRGQQVTLSCSPISGHRSVSWYQQTPGQGLQFLFEYFSETQRNKGNFPGRFSGRQFSNSRSEMNVSTLELGDSALYLCASSQGVGSSYEQYFGPGTRLTVT.

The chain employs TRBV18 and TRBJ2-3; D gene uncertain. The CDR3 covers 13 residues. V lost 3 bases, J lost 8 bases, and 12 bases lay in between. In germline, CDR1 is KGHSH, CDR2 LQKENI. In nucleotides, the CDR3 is TGTGCCAGCTCACCTGGCGAGCTGGGTACGCAGTATTTT. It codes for CASSPGELGTQYF.

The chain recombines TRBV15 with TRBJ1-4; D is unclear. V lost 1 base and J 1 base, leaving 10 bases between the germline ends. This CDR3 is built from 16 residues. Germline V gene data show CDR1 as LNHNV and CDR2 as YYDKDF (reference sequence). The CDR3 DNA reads TGTGCCACCAGCAGAGGGCAGGCGAGAACTAATGAAAAACTGTTTTTT. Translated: CATSRGQARTNEKLFF.

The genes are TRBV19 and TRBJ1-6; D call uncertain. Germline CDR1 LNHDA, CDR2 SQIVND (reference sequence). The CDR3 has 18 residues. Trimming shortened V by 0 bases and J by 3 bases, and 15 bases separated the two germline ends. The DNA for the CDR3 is TGTGCCAGTAGTATAGATCGAGGTGGAGGGCACTATAATTCACCCCTCCACTTT. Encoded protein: CASSIDRGGGHYNSPLHF.

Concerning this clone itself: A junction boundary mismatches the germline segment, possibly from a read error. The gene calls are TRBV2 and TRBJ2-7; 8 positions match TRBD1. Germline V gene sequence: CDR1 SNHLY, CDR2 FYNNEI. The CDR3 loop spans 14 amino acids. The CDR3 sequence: CASRSGQGSHEQYF. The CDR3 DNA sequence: TGTGCCAGCAGATCCGGACAGGGCTCCCACGAGCAGTACTTC. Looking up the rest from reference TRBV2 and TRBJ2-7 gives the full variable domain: EPEVTQTPSHQVTQMGQEVILRCVPISNHLYFYWYRQILGQKVEFLVSFYNNEISEKSEIFDDQFSVERPDGSNFTLKIRSTKLEDSAMYFCASRSGQGSHEQYFGPGTRLTVT.

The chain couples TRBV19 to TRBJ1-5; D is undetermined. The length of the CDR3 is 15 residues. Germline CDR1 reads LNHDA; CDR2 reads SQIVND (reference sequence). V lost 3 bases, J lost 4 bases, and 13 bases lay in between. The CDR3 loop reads CASSIHIGSNQPQHF. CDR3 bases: TGTGCCAGTAGTATCCACATAGGGTCTAATCAGCCCCAGCATTTT.

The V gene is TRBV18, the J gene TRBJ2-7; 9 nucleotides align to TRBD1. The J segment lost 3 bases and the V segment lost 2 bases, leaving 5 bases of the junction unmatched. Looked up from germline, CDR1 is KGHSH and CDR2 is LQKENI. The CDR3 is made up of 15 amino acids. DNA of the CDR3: TGTGCCAGCTCACCAGGACAGGGGACTTTCTACGAGCAGTACTTC. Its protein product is CASSPGQGTFYEQYF.

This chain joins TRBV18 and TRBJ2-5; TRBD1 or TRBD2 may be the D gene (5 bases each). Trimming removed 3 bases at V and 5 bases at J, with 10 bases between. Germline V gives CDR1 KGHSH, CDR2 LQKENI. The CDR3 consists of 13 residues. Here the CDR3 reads CASSPRDRETQYF. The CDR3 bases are TGTGCCAGCTCACCCAGGGACCGGGAGACCCAGTACTTC.

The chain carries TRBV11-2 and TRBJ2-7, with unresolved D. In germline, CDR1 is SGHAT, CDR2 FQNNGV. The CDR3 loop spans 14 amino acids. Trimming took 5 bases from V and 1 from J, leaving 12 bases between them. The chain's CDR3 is CASSQQRVSYEQYF. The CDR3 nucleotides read TGTGCCAGCAGCCAACAGCGAGTGTCCTACGAGCAGTACTTC.

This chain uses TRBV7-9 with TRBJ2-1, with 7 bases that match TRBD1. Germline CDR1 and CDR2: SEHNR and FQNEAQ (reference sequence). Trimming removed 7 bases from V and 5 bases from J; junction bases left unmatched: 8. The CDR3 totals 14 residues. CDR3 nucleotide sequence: TGTGCCAGCAACGTCGACAGGGACCACAATGAGCAGTTCTTC. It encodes CASNVDRDHNEQFF.

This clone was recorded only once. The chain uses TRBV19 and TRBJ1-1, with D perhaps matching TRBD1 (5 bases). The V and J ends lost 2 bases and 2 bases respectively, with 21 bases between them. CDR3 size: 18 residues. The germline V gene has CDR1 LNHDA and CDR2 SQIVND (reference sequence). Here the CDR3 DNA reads TGTGCCAGTAGTATAAGGCGAACAGGTTCCCACACAAACACTGAAGCTTTCTTT. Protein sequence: CASSIRRTGSHTNTEAFF. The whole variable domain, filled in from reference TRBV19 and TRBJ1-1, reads DGGITQSPKYLFRKEGQNVTLSCEQNLNHDAMYWYRQDPGQGLRLIYYSQIVNDFQKGDIAEGYSVSREKKESFPLTVTSAQKNPTAFYLCASSIRRTGSHTNTEAFFGQGTRLTVV.

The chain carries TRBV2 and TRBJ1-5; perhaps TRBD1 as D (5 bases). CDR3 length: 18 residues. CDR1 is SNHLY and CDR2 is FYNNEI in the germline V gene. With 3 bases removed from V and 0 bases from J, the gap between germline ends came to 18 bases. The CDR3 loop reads CASSEYGTELYSNQPQHF. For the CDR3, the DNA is TGTGCCAGCAGTGAGTACGGGACGGAGCTTTATAGCAATCAGCCCCAGCATTTT.

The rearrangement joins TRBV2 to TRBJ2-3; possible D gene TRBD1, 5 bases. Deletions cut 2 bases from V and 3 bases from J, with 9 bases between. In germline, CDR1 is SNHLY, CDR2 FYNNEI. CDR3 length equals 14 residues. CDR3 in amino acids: CASSELGDTDTQYF. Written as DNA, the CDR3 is TGTGCCAGCAGTGAACTAGGGGATACAGATACGCAGTATTTT.

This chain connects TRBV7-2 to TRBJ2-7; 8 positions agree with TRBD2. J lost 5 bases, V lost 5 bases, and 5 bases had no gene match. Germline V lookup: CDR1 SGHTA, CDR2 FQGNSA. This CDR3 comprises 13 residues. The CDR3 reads CASSTGLANEQYF. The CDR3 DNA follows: TGTGCCAGCAGCACTGGACTAGCTAACGAGCAGTACTTC.

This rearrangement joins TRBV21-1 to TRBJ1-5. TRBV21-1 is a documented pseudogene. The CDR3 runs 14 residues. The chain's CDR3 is CASRLVLSNQPQHF. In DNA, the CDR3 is TGTGCCAGCAGACTGGTCCTGTCCAATCAGCCCCAGCATTTT.